The next 8 T cell receptor beta chains were all read from a single sample in a study of shared clonotypes between healthy human individuals. Assay: immunoSEQ multiplex PCR; the TCRdb copy retains only in-frame clones and omits some. The table has a few million clones, more than 90% seen once. The specimen sequenced was naive CD4+ T cells sorted from blood. The sample's subset: CD45RA+ positively selected. These TCRs come from a man younger than 35 in good health.

The J gene is TRBJ2-1, the V gene TRBV7-2; the match to TRBD2 covers 8 bases. V lost 5 bases to trimming and J lost 6 bases; unmatched junction nucleotides: 12. In germline, CDR1 is SGHTA, CDR2 FQGNSA. The CDR3 has 16 amino acids. The CDR3 nucleotides are TGTGCCAGCAGCCTCGGCGGGGGGCGCGTCGGCAATGAGCAGTTCTTC. Translation: CASSLGGGRVGNEQFF.

This chain connects TRBV6-6 to TRBJ2-4; the D is unclear. The CDR3 has 13 amino acids. Germline V gene lookup returns CDR1 MNHNY and CDR2 SVGAGI (reference sequence). V lost 7 bases and J 0 bases, leaving 7 bases between the germline ends. CDR3 coding DNA: TGTGCCAGCAACGAACTAGCCAAAAACATTCAGTACTTC. It translates to CASNELAKNIQYF.

The V call is TRBV11-3, the J call TRBJ2-7; the match to TRBD2 covers 12 bases. V lost 1 base to trimming and J lost 5 bases; unmatched junction nucleotides: 3. CDR1 is SGHNT, CDR2 YENEEA, per germline. The CDR3 covers 15 residues. As DNA, the CDR3 is TGTGCCAGCAGCTTAGCCGGACTAGCGGGGCACGAGCAGTACTTC. This translates into CASSLAGLAGHEQYF.

The V call is TRBV7-9, the J call TRBJ1-5, with D unresolved. This CDR3 contains 14 residues. V dropped 1 base and J dropped 7 bases, with 11 bases sitting between them. Germline V lookup: CDR1 SEHNR, CDR2 FQNEAQ (reference sequence). Here the CDR3 reads CASSLGTTGQPQHF. The CDR3 coding sequence is TGTGCCAGCAGCTTAGGGACGACGGGCCAGCCCCAGCATTTT.

A word on this clone: The same CDR3 is also encoded by other DNA sequences in this sample. The genes are TRBV11-2 and TRBJ2-5, with a weak D call TRBD1 (6 bases). The CDR3 runs 13 residues. CDR1 is SGHAT and CDR2 is FQNNGV in the germline V gene. V was cut by 1 base and J by 5 bases, with 8 bases left in between. In nucleotides, the CDR3 is TGTGCCAGCAGCTTAGGGACAGCTGAGACCCAGTACTTC. Encoded protein: CASSLGTAETQYF.

The J gene is TRBJ1-5, the V gene TRBV6-1, with a possible D match to TRBD1 (5 bases). CDR3 length: 14 amino acids. V was shortened by 2 bases and J by 7 bases, with 12 bases between the two germline ends. CDR1 and CDR2 from the germline V gene are MNHNS and SASEGT. In DNA, the CDR3 is TGTGCCAGCAGTGAATCGGGGGTTGGCCAGCCCCAGCATTTT. It is translated as CASSESGVGQPQHF.

This clone showed up just once. This sample includes further DNA sequences coding for the same CDR3. J is TRBJ1-1 and V is TRBV5-1, with D maybe TRBD1 (6 bases). From germline, CDR1 is SGHRS and CDR2 YFSETQ. The germline V and J ends were trimmed by 4 bases and 1 base, with 8 bases remaining between them. The CDR3 sequence is 13 residues long. CDR3 region: CASSIQGNTEAFF. CDR3 nucleotide sequence: TGCGCCAGCAGCATACAGGGGAACACTGAAGCTTTCTTT.

Notes on this clone: Other DNA sequences of this sample code for an identical CDR3. The genes are TRBV19 and TRBJ1-4; 7 bases align to TRBD1. V trimming: 6 bases; J trimming: 3 bases; junction bases outside the gene matches: 4. Germline CDR1 is LNHDA and CDR2 is SQIVND (reference sequence). The CDR3 runs 14 residues. CDR3 in amino acids: CASRRQGSNEKLFF. Here the CDR3 DNA reads TGTGCCAGTAGAAGACAGGGCTCTAATGAAAAACTGTTTTTT.